This passage covers 5 T cell receptor beta chains from one sample sequenced in a study of PD-1 blockade in classical Hodgkin lymphoma. Assay used: immunoSEQ multiplex PCR; TCRdb lists only in-frame clones, some missing. This table holds 75,000 to 95,000 clones, 83% found once. Time point given: cycle 4 day 1 (C4D1), after 5 to 7 weeks of nivolumab. All the patients suffered relapse after autologous stem cell transplantation, and brentuximab vedotin exposure differed. The sequencing used peripheral blood mononuclear cells (PBMCs), collected before the fourth cycle of nivolumab. The receptors originated from a human donor with classical Hodgkin lymphoma.

This chain uses TRBV27 with TRBJ2-3; 9 positions agree with TRBD2. The CDR3 runs 17 residues. Trimming removed 6 bases from V and 3 bases from J; junction bases left unmatched: 13. Germline lookup yields CDR1 MNHEY and CDR2 SMNVEV (reference sequence). The CDR3, as DNA: TGTGCCAGCAGACACAGGGTATCGCTAGCGGGAACAGATACGCAGTATTTT. It encodes CASRHRVSLAGTDTQYF.

The chain employs TRBV5-1 and TRBJ2-3, with 10 bases matching TRBD1. In germline, CDR1 is SGHRS, CDR2 YFSETQ. V lost 4 bases, J lost 2 bases, and 10 bases stayed unmatched. The CDR3 runs to 17 residues. The CDR3 nucleotides are TGCGCCAGCAGCCGAGATTACGGGACAGGGGCCACAGATACGCAGTATTTT. Translated: CASSRDYGTGATDTQYF. The full variable domain, rest sourced from reference TRBV5-1 and TRBJ2-3, is KAGVTQTPRYLIKTRGQQVTLSCSPISGHRSVSWYQQTPGQGLQFLFEYFSETQRNKGNFPGRFSGRQFSNSRSEMNVSTLELGDSALYLCASSRDYGTGATDTQYFGPGTRLTVL.

This clone has just one count. This chain links TRBV6-6 with TRBJ2-1, with 15 bases identical to TRBD2. Germline CDR1 is MNHNY and CDR2 is SVGAGI (reference sequence). The CDR3 covers 16 residues. V lost 5 bases and J lost 7; bases outside the gene matches: 6. CDR3 in amino acids: CASSPRTSGRGNEQFF. The CDR3 DNA is TGTGCCAGCAGTCCCCGGACTAGCGGGAGGGGAAATGAGCAGTTCTTC.

The chain uses TRBV10-3 and TRBJ1-2; 8 bases agree with TRBD1. Germline-derived CDR1 and CDR2 are ENHRY and SYGVKD. The V and J ends lost 4 bases and 2 bases, in that order; junction bases with no gene match: 3. CDR3 length: 14 amino acids. The CDR3 is CAISAGQENYGYTF. DNA of the CDR3: TGTGCCATCAGTGCGGGACAGGAGAACTATGGCTACACCTTC.

The genes are TRBV7-9 and TRBJ2-3; 8 bases are a match to TRBD2. The CDR3 totals 17 residues. The germline gives CDR1 SEHNR, CDR2 FQNEAQ (reference sequence). With V trimmed by 1 base and J by 0 bases, 6 bases remained unmatched. CDR3 DNA sequence: TGTGCCAGCAGCTTAGGTTTGGCTAGCGGGAGCACAGATACGCAGTATTTT. It specifies CASSLGLASGSTDTQYF.